The T cell receptor (beta chain) under discussion was sequenced for a study of identical twins. This clonotype was counted only a few times. One entry per CDR3 protein, called by TCRdb with MiXCR from the 5' RACE reads. This sample has 550,000 to 800,000 distinct CDR3 sequences; around 7.4% occur once, and the top ten carry 1.6%. Germline CDR1 and CDR2: LNHNV and YYDKDF (reference sequence). Trimming took off 4 bases at V and 9 bases at J, with 13 bases between the two ends. The CDR3 has 14 amino acids. These data were also reused for a study on yellow fever vaccine responses in identical twins.

The TCR comes from a woman in her late teens or twenties in good health. The chain uses TRBV15 and TRBJ1-6; D possibly corresponds to TRBD1 (6 bases). Sequencing used PBMCs. CDR3 bases: TGTGCCACCAGCACCCGACAGGCTAGTTCACCCCTCCACTTT. This sequence encodes CATSTRQASSPLHF.